This TCR beta chain was recovered during a study of CD8 T cells in Susac syndrome (dated by TCRdb to the late 2010s). At the level of the whole study: Repertoire sequencing was used to test whether CD8+ T cell activation and differentiation in Susac syndrome was antigen driven. Clonality of the CD8+ T cell repertoire was compared between eleven to twelve healthy donors, approximately 14 Susac syndrome patients and roughly 16 multiple sclerosis patients. Overall results and qualifications from the work: The number of individuals in the TCR sequencing and HLA analysis was acknowledged as relatively small.

Peripheral blood CD8+ and CD4+ T cells from healthy donors, Susac syndrome patients and multiple sclerosis patients were profiled by high-throughput TCR beta sequencing. Treatment-naive patients with stable or active relapsing-remitting disease fulfilling revised McDonald criteria were used as multiple sclerosis controls. Bulk CD8+ and CD4+ T cells were purified by magnetic negative isolation, whereas CD8+ TEMRA cells were enriched by FACS. Blood was collected in EDTA tubes and processed within 24 hours, with PBMCs isolated through density gradient centrifugation. PBMCs intended for TCR sequencing were cryopreserved in liquid nitrogen and were subsequently thawed in a 37 degrees C water bath. The sorted or isolated CD4+, CD8+ and CD8+ TEMRA cells reached a purity of at least 90%. Inclusive of the bounding cysteine and phenylalanine, the CDR3 is 13 residues long. The entry retains the CDR3 DNA only, 39 bases that are in frame from base 1. Via the germline V gene (reference sequence), CDR1 is GTSNPN and CDR2 SVGIG. At the junction V is shortened by 0 bases and J by 7 bases, with 12 bases in between.

As to this clonotype: Its antigen is still unknown. No much larger clonotype is one base removed from it; base qualities were not supplied.

RNA was extracted using the RNeasy kit, and roughly 0.45 to 1 ug of the RNA was reverse transcribed with random hexamers. TCR beta CDR3 regions were amplified with the immunoSEQ multiplex PCR assay covering 54 Vbeta and 13 Jbeta segments. PCR amplification bias was corrected using a synthetic template baseline for primer optimization and computational correction. The original pipeline was this. Reads were annotated to V, D and J genes according to IMGT and were analyzed with immunoSEQ Analyzer, with only productive sequences retained. Clonality was computed as one minus Shannon entropy normalized by log2 of the number of productive unique sequences. For each patient and control, public and private clones were evaluated among the 100 most prevalent clones. A clone was defined as Susac-specific if it was absent from the healthy and MS cohorts, from approximately 980 published viral clones and from other ImmuneACCESS disease sequences. The raw public reads went through TCRdb reprocessing: fastp at Q25, MiXCR clone calling, in-frame beta chains kept. Records with the same CDR3 protein are collapsed into one entry carrying the most frequent genes and DNA. For this entry, the V and J calls and clone size follow TCRdb and not the study's own pipeline. The sample yields roughly 150,000 distinct CDR3 sequences; 95% to 96% were counted once. The ten largest account for 0.14% to 0.15% of the sample.

Rearrangement joined TRBV30 to TRBJ1-2; D gene: possibly TRBD1, on 5 matching bases. What was sequenced was CD8+ T cells from PBMCs. This receptor was obtained from a human donor with multiple sclerosis. The sequenced DNA: TGTGCCTGGAGTGTACAGGCCGCTGGTGGCTACACCTTC. It translates to CAWSVQAAGGYTF.